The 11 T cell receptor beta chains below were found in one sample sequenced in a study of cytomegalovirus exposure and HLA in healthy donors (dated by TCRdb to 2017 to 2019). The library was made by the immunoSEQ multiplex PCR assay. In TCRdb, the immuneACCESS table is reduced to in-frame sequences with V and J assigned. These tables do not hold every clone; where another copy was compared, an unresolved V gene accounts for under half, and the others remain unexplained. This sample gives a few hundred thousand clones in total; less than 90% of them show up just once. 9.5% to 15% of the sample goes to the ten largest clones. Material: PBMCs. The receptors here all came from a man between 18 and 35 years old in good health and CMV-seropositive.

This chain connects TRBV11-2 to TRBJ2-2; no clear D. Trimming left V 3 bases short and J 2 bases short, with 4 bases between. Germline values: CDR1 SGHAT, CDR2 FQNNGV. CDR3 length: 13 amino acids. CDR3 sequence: CASSLVNTGELFF. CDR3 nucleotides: TGTGCCAGCAGCTTGGTAAACACCGGGGAGCTGTTTTTT.

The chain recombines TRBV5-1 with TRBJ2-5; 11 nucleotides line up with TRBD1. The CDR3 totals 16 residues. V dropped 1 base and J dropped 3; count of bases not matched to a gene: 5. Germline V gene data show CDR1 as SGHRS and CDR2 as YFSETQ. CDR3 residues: CASSLLPGQGEETQYF. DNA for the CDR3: TGCGCCAGCAGCTTGCTCCCGGGACAGGGGGAAGAGACCCAGTACTTC.

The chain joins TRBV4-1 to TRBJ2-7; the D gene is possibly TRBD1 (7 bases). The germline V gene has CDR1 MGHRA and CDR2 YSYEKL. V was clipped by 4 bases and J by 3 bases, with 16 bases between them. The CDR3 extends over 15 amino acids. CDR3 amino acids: CASSLAGQSNYEQYF. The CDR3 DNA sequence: TGCGCCAGCAGCCTGGCGGGACAGAGTAACTACGAGCAGTACTTC.

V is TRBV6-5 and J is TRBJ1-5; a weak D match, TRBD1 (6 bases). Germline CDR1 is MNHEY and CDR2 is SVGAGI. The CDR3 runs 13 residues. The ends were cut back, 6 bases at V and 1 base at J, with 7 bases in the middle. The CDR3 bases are TGTGCCAGCAGCCAGGGGAGCAATCAGCCCCAGCATTTT. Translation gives CASSQGSNQPQHF.

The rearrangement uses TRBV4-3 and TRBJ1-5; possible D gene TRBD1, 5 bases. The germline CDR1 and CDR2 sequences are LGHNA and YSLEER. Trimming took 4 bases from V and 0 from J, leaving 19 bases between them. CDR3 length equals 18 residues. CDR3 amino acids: CASSPKWGAGYSNQPQHF. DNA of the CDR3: TGCGCCAGCAGCCCTAAGTGGGGCGCCGGATATAGCAATCAGCCCCAGCATTTT.

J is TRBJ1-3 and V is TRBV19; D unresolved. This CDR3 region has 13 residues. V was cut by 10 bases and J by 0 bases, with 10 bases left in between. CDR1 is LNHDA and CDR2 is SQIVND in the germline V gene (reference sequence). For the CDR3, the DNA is TGTGCCACCCGGCGGAGCTCTGGAAACACCATATATTTT. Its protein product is CATRRSSGNTIYF.

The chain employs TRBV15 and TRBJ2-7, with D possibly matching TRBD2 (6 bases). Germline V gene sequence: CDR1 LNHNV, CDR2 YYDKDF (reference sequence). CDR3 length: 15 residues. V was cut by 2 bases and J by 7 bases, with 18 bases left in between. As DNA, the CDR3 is TGTGCCACCAGCAGATTCAGGAGGCAGGGAGGAGAGCAGTACTTC. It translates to CATSRFRRQGGEQYF.

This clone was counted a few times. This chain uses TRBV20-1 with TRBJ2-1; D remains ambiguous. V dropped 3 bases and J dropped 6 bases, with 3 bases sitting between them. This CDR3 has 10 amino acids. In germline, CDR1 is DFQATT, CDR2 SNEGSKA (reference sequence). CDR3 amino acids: CSARFNEQFF. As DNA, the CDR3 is TGCAGTGCTAGGTTCAATGAGCAGTTCTTC.

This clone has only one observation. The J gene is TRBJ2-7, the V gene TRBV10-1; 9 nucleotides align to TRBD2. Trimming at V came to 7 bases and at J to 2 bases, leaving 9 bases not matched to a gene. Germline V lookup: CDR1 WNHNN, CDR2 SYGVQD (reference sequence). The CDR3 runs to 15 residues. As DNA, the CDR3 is TGCGCCAGCACCAAGGGGGTAGCGGGAGCCTACGAGCAGTACTTC. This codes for CASTKGVAGAYEQYF.

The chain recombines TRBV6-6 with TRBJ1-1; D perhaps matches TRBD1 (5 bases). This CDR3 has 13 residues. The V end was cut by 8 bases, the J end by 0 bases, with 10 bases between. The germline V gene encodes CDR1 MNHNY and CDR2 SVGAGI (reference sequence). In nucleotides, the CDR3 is TGTGCCAGCGTCGACAGCCTGAACACTGAAGCTTTCTTT. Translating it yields CASVDSLNTEAFF.

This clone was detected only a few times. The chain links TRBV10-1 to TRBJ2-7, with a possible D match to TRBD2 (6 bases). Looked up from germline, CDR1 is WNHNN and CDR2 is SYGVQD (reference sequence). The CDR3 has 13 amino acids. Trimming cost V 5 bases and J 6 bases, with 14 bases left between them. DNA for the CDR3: TGCGCCAGCAGTCCTTCGGGGGTCGGCGAGCAGTACTTC. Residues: CASSPSGVGEQYF.